This TCR beta chain was captured by sequencing in a study of blood T cell repertoires in COVID-19. The overall study: Samples came from the United States, Italy and Spain, spanning acute and convalescent COVID-19. Nucleic acid was either cDNA or gDNA, and it came from T cells, B-cell-depleted T cells, or PBMCs.

This clone showed up just a few times. Generated by immunoSEQ multiplex PCR, the TCRdb table keeps only in-frame clones and is missing some. The repertoire includes tens of thousands of clones, 70% to 85% of them detected once, and 3.5% to 5% sits in the top ten. This CDR3 region has 18 residues. With 3 bases removed from V and 0 bases from J, the gap between germline ends came to 18 bases. From germline, CDR1 is LNHDA and CDR2 SQIVND (reference sequence). Sequencing used peripheral blood. The source is a woman between 55 and 75 years old with acute or convalescent COVID-19. The chain is built from TRBV19 and TRBJ2-1; weak D call: TRBD2 (6 bases). The CDR3 region is CASSIGWRGRTSYNEQFF. The CDR3 DNA reads as TGTGCCAGTAGTATCGGCTGGCGGGGTCGCACCTCCTACAATGAGCAGTTCTTC.